This T cell receptor beta chain was identified in a study of CD8 T cells in ankylosing spondylitis. Findings and limits, study-wide: Made up of about eight highly homologous variants, a TCR beta motif appeared characteristic of ankylosing spondylitis blood. CD8+ disease-linked clones were present at relatively low frequencies in blood. From matched ankylosing spondylitis synovial fluid, disease-linked clones were reportedly recovered at significantly enriched levels. Certain motif variants had earlier appeared in reactive arthritis synovial fluid and blood.

The TCR beta libraries were generated through quantitative 5'-RACE incorporating molecular barcodes. In TCRdb, the 5' RACE reads were re-called with MiXCR into one record per CDR3 protein. The sample includes 700,000 to 850,000 distinct CDR3 sequences, about 10% of them seen just once. Germline V gene sequence: CDR1 SGHTA, CDR2 FQGNSA. CDR3 size: 14 residues. Trimming cost V 3 bases and J 0 bases, with 6 bases left between them. Only a few counts were recorded for this clonotype. The antigen is undetermined. This receptor was obtained from a male donor with ankylosing spondylitis. The rearrangement uses TRBV7-2 and TRBJ1-5; no clear D. Material for sequencing was blood, either unsorted or a sorted T cell fraction (not recorded which). The CDR3 nucleotides read TGTGCCAGCAGCTTTGGACTTAGCAATCAGCCCCAGCATTTT. Translation: CASSFGLSNQPQHF.